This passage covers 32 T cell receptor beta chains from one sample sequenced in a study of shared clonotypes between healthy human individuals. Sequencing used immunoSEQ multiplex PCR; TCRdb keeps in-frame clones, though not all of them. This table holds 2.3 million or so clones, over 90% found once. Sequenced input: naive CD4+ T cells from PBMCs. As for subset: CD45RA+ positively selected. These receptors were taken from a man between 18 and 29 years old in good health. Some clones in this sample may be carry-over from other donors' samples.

DNA for the CDR3: TGTGCCAGTAGCCGACAGGGGCTGAACACTGAAGCTTTCTTT. Protein sequence: CASSRQGLNTEAFF. The chain joins TRBV19 to TRBJ1-1; TRBD1 aligns across 8 bases. Germline V lookup: CDR1 LNHDA, CDR2 SQIVND (reference sequence). The V and J ends lost 6 bases and 0 bases, in that order; junction bases with no gene match: 3. This CDR3 is 14 amino acids long.

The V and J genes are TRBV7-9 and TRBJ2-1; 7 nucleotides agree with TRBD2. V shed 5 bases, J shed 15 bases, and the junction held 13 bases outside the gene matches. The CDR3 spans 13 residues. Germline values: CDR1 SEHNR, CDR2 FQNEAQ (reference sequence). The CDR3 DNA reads TGTGCCAGCAGCCCTGGGGGGGAGGCGAGCCGGTTCTTC. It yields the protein CASSPGGEASRFF.

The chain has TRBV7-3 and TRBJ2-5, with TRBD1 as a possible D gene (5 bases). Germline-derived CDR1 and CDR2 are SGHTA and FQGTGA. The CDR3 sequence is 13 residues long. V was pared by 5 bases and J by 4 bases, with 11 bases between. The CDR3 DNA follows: TGTGCCAGCAGCCAGGGCGTAGCAGAGACCCAGTACTTC. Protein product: CASSQGVAETQYF.

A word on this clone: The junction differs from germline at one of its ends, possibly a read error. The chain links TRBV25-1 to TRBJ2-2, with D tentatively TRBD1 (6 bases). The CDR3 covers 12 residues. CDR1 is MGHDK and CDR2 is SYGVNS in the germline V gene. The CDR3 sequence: CASSGARGGLFF. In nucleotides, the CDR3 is TGTGCCAGCAGTGGAGCCCGAGGGGGGCTGTTTTTT.

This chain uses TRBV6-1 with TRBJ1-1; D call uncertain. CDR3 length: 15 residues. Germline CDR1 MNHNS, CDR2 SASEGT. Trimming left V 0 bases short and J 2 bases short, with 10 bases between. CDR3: CASSEAWVGNTEAFF. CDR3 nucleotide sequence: TGTGCCAGCAGTGAAGCGTGGGTCGGTAACACTGAAGCTTTCTTT.

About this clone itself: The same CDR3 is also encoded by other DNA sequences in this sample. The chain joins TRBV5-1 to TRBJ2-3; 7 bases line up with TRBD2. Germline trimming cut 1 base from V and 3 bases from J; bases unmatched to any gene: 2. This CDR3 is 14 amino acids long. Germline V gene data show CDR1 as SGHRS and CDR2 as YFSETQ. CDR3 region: CASSLRLATDTQYF. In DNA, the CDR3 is TGCGCCAGCAGCTTGAGACTAGCTACAGATACGCAGTATTTT.

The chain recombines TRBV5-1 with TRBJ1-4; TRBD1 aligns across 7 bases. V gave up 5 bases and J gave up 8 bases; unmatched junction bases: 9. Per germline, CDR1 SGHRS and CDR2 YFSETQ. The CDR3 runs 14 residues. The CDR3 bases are TGCGCCAGCAGGGTCGAGGGGGCCGGGGAAAAACTGTTTTTT. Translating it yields CASRVEGAGEKLFF. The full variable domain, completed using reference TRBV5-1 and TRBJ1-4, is KAGVTQTPRYLIKTRGQQVTLSCSPISGHRSVSWYQQTPGQGLQFLFEYFSETQRNKGNFPGRFSGRQFSNSRSEMNVSTLELGDSALYLCASRVEGAGEKLFFGSGTQLSVL.

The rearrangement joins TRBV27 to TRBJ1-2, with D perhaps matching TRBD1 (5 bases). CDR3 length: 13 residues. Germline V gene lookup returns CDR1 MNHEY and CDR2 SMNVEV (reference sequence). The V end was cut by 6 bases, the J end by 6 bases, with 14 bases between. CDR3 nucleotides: TGTGCCAGCAGCCCGGGACGAGAAGATGGCTACACCTTC. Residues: CASSPGREDGYTF.

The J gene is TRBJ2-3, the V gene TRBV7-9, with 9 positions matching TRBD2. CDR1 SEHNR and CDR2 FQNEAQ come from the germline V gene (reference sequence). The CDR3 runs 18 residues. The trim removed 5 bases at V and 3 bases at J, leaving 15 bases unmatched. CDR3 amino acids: CASSQRTVAGVDTDTQYF. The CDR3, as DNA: TGTGCCAGCAGCCAACGGACGGTAGCGGGGGTAGATACAGATACGCAGTATTTT. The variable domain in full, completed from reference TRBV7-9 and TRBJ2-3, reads DTGVSQNPRHKITKRGQNVTFRCDPISEHNRLYWYRQTLGQGPEFLTYFQNEAQLEKSRLLSDRFSAERPKGSFSTLEIQRTEQGDSAMYLCASSQRTVAGVDTDTQYFGPGTRLTVL.

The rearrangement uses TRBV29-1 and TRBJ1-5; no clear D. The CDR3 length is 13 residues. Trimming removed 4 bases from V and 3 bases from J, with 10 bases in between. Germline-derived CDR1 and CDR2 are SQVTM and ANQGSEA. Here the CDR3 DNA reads TGCAGCGTTGTAGAGGGTCTCAATCAGCCCCAGCATTTT. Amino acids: CSVVEGLNQPQHF.

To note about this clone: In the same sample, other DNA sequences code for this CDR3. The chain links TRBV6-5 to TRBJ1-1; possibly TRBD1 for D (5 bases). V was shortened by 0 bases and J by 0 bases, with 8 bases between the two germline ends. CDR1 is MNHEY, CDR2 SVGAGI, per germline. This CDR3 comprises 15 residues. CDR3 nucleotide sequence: TGTGCCAGCAGTTACTCGGGACGGCTGAACACTGAAGCTTTCTTT. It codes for CASSYSGRLNTEAFF.

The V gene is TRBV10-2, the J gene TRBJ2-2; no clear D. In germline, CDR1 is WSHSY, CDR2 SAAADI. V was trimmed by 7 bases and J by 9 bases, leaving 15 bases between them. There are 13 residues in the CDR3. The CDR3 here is CASTSGSIRELFF. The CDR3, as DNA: TGCGCCAGCACCTCTGGTAGTATCCGGGAGCTGTTTTTT.

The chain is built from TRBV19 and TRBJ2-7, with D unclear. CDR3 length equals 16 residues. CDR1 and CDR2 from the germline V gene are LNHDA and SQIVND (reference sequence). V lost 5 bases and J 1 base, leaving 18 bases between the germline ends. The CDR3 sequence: CASSHRHRAGSYEQYF. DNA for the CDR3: TGTGCCAGTAGTCACCGACATCGTGCTGGATCCTACGAGCAGTACTTC.

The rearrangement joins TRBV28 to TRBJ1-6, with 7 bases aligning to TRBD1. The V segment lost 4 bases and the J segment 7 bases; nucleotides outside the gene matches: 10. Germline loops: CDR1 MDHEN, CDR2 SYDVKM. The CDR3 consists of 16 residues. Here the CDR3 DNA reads TGTGCCAGCAGTTCCATAACCGGGACAGACAATTCACCCCTCCACTTT. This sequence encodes CASSSITGTDNSPLHF.

This CDR3 is CASSELTGTDTQYF. The DNA for the CDR3 is TGTGCCAGCAGTGAACTGACTGGCACAGATACGCAGTATTTT. The J gene is TRBJ2-3, the V gene TRBV27; D is undetermined. Trimming left V 5 bases short and J 1 base short, with 10 bases between. Looked up from germline, CDR1 is MNHEY and CDR2 is SMNVEV (reference sequence). The CDR3 has 14 residues.

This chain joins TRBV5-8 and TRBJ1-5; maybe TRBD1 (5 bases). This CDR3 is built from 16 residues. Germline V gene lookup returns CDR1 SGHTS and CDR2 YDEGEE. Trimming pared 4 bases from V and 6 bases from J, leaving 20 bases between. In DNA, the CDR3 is TGTGCCAGCAGCCTGGGGGATATTGGCCGCGGTCAGCCCCAGCATTTT. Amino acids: CASSLGDIGRGQPQHF.

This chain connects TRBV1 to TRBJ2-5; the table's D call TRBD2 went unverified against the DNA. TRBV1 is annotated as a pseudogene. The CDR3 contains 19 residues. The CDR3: CTSSQDRVATSGTQETQYF. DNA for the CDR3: TGCACCAGCAGCCAAGATCGGGTTGCGACTAGCGGGACCCAAGAGACCCAGTACTTC.

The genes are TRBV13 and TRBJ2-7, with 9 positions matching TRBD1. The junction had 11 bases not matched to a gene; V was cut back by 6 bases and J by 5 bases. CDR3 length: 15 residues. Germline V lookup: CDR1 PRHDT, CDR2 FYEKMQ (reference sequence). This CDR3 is CASSRTGTGNNEQYF. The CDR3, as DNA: TGTGCCAGCAGTCGCACCGGGACAGGGAATAACGAGCAGTACTTC.

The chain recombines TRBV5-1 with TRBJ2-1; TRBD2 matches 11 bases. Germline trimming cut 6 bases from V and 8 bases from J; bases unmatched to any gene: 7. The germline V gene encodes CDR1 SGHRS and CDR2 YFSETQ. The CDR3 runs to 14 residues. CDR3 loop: CASKLTSGRYEQFF. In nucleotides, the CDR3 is TGCGCCAGCAAATTAACTAGCGGGAGATATGAGCAGTTCTTC.

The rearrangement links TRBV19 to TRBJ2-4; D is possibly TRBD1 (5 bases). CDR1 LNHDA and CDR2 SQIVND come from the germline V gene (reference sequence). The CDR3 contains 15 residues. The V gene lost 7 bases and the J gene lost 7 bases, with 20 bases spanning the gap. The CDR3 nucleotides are TGTGCCAGTACCCAGGGTCACGCTCGGTCGAACATTCAGTACTTC. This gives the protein CASTQGHARSNIQYF.

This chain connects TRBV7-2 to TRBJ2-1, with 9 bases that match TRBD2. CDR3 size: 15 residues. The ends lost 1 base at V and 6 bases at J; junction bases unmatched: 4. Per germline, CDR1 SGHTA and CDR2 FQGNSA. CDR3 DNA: TGTGCCAGCAGCTTAGGTAGCGGGAGAGCCAATGAGCAGTTCTTC. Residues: CASSLGSGRANEQFF.

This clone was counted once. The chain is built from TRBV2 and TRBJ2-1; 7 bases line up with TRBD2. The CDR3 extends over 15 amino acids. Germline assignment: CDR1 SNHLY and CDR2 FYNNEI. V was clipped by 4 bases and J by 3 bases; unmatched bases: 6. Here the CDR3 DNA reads TGTGCCAGCAGTGCCCGGAGCGGGGACTACAATGAGCAGTTCTTC. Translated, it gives CASSARSGDYNEQFF.

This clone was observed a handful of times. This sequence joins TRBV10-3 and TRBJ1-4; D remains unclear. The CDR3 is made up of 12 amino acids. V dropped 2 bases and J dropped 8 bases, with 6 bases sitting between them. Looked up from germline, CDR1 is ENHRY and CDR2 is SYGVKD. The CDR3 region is CAISEHMEKLFF. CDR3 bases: TGTGCCATCAGTGAGCATATGGAAAAACTGTTTTTT.

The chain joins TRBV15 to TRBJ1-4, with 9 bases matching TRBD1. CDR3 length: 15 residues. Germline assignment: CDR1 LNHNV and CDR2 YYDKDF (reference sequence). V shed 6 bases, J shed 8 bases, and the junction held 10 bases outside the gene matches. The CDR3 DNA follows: TGTGCCACCAGTCTCGGACAGGGGCTTAAGGAAAAACTGTTTTTT. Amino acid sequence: CATSLGQGLKEKLFF.

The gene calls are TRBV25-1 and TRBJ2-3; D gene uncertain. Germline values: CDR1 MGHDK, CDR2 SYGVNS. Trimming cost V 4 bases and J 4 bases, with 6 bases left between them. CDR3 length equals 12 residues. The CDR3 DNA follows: TGTGCCAGCAGTGCAAGTGCAGATACGCAGTATTTT. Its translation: CASSASADTQYF.

The CDR3 here is CASSLRTGSLNTGELFF. Written as DNA, the CDR3 is TGTGCCAGCAGCTTAAGGACAGGGAGTTTGAACACCGGGGAGCTGTTTTTT. This rearrangement joins TRBV7-3 to TRBJ2-2; the match to TRBD1 covers 8 bases. This CDR3 region has 17 residues. Germline V gives CDR1 SGHTA, CDR2 FQGTGA. Trimming at V came to 1 base and at J to 1 base, leaving 5 bases not matched to a gene. Based on the CDR3 plus reference TRBV7-3 and TRBJ2-2, the full variable domain is GAGVSQTPSNKVTEKGKYVELRCDPISGHTALYWYRQSLGQGPEFLIYFQGTGAADDSGLPNDRFFAVRPEGSVSTLKIQRTERGDSAVYLCASSLRTGSLNTGELFFGEGSRLTVL.

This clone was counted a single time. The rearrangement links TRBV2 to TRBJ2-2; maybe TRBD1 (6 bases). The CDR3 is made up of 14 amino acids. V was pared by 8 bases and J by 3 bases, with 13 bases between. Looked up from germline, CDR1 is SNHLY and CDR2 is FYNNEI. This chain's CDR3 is CASLEGEYTGELFF. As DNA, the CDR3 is TGTGCCAGCCTTGAGGGGGAATACACCGGGGAGCTGTTTTTT.

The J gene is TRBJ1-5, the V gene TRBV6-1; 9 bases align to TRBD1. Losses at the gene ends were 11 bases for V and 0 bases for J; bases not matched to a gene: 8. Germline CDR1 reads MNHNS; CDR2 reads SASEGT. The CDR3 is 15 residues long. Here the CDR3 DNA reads TGTGCCGCAACAGGGGGCGGCCATAGCAATCAGCCCCAGCATTTT. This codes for CAATGGGHSNQPQHF.

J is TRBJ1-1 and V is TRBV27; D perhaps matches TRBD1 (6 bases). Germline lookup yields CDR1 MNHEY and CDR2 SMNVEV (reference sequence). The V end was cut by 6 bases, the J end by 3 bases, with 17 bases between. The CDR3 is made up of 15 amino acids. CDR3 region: CASSLTGIVDTEAFF. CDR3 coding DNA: TGTGCCAGCAGCCTTACAGGGATCGTTGACACTGAAGCTTTCTTT.

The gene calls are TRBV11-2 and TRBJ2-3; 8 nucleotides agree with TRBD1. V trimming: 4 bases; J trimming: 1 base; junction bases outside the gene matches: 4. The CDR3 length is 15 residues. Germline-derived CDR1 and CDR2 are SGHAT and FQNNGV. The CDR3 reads CASSSRGLGTDTQYF. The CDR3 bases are TGTGCCAGCAGCTCCAGGGGGCTGGGCACAGATACGCAGTATTTT.

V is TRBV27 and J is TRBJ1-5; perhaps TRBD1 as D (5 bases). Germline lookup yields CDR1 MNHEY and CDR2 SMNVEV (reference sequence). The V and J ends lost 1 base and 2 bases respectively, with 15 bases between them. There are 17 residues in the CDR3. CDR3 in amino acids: CASSLWGGWAGNQPQHF. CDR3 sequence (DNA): TGTGCCAGCAGTTTATGGGGGGGGTGGGCGGGCAATCAGCCCCAGCATTTT.

The CDR3 spells CASSITETQYF. CDR3 DNA: TGTGCCAGCAGCATAACGGAGACCCAGTACTTC. The chain joins TRBV11-1 to TRBJ2-5; D remains ambiguous. Germline V gene lookup returns CDR1 SGHAT and CDR2 FQDESV (reference sequence). With 5 bases removed from V and 5 bases from J, the gap between germline ends came to 6 bases. This CDR3 contains 11 residues.